This entry concerns a single TCR beta chain. MiXCR, run by TCRdb on the 5' RACE reads, gives a single entry per CDR3 protein. The sample has almost 75,000 distinct CDR3 sequences, roughly 14% seen once; the top ten hold roughly 6.9%. This specimen belongs to a study of spatial heterogeneity in lung cancer. The time point was: sample taken at primary tumor resection. Sequencing covered unsorted whole RNA taken from tumor, nontumor lung or frozen PBMC. CDR1 and CDR2 from the germline V gene are SQVTM and ANQGSEA. CDR3 size: 13 residues. V was clipped by 2 bases and J by 5 bases, with 12 bases between them.

Sequenced here: PBMCs, sampled at surgery. V and J are TRBV29-1 and TRBJ1-2; no clear D gene. The sequence derives from a male donor with early-stage non-small cell lung cancer. CDR3 DNA sequence: TGCAGCGTTGAATCGGCTCGCCGTTATGGCTACACCTTC. Translation gives CSVESARRYGYTF.